This TCR beta chain was sequenced in a study of neoadjuvant anti-PD-1 for oral cavity cancer (dated by TCRdb to the early 2020s). A note on the overall study: Before curative-intent surgical resection, most patients were given three to four biweekly doses of nivolumab at 3 mg/kg. A fourth nivolumab dose was given around day 43 to patients without progression, and definitive surgical resection was performed in those patients on days 50-56. Responders were defined as patients with complete response, partial response or stable disease by RECIST 1.1; non-responders were defined as patients with progression. The parent correlative cohort had eleven to twelve patients and a response rate of 33%. Overall study results and their limits: Higher pretreatment blood TCRbeta clonality and lower post-treatment tumor TCRbeta clonality were correlated with higher pretreatment blood Treg/Th17 ratios. After neoadjuvant nivolumab, T cell clonality (Gini index) in PBMCs was significantly higher in non-responders than in responders. Only three patients per response group were included in the TCR analyses, and the authors called for validation in larger cohorts.

Note on this clone: The antigen it recognizes is unknown. The input lacks base qualities; no much larger clone sits a single base away.

PBMC libraries used mostly 450 to 500 ng of input genomic DNA for deep sequencing, with six replicates per sample. The immunoSEQ hsTCRbeta kit was used to prepare TCRbeta libraries according to the manufacturer's instructions. An Illumina NovaSeq 6000 S4 flow cell was used to sequence the final libraries, which had first been combined to 3 nM. On the study's bioinformatics: The immunoSEQ Analyzer handled quality control and preprocessing of the raw data. The analysis was restricted to productive rearrangements, with each unique CDR3 amino acid sequence defining a clonotype. Repertoire clonality was estimated as the Gini-Simpson index, which was calculated using the R package tcR. Student's t test was used to compare Gini indices, and Pearson correlation was used to assess associations with tumor size change. Not all clones reach the TCRdb copy of this immuneACCESS table, which keeps in-frame sequences only. Checked studies attribute under half of the gap to unresolved V genes and leave the rest unexplained. For V, J and clone size, that table is used; D and trimming come from the DNA. A total of more than 11,000 clones appear in this sample, around 71% of them only once. The top ten clones comprise about 3% of the sample.

Read against the paper, the sample's time point label means: after neoadjuvant nivolumab, at surgical resection. Patients had been newly diagnosed with stage II-IVA oral cavity squamous cell carcinoma, and no prior systemic or radiation treatment had been given to the patients. The cohort was composed of patients with HPV-negative, locally advanced oral cavity squamous cell carcinoma. Peripheral blood mononuclear cells were analyzed directly and were not maintained or expanded in culture. Samples came from a longitudinal correlative study of a single-arm phase II trial of neoadjuvant nivolumab in oral cavity squamous cell carcinoma. Subject-matched pre- and post-treatment PBMCs and tumors from three responders and three non-responders underwent genomic DNA-based TCRbeta sequencing. Peripheral blood mononuclear cells were drawn once before nivolumab treatment and a second time after treatment, when surgery took place. The Maxwell RSC DNA from Cells kit was used to extract genomic DNA from PBMCs.

Trimming costs V 0 bases and J 4 bases, and their ends lie 1 base apart. The germline V gene provides CDR1 SGHDT and CDR2 YYEEEE. The CDR3 runs 11 residues from the cysteine to the phenylalanine. The entry retains the CDR3 DNA only, 33 bases that are in frame from base 1. Sequenced material: PBMCs, taken after nivolumab (anti-PD-1) treatment. The chain links TRBV5-6 with TRBJ1-1; no confident D gene assignment can be made. The sequence was obtained from a person between 35 and 79 years old with oral cavity squamous cell carcinoma. The DNA is TGTGCCAGCAGCTTGGCCACTGAAGCTTTCTTT. This sequence encodes CASSLATEAFF.